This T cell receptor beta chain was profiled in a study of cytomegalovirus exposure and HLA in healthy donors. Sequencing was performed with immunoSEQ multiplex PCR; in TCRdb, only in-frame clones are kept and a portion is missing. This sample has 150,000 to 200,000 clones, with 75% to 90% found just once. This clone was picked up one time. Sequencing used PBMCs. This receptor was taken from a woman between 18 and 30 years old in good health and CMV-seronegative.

CDR3 in DNA: TGCAGCGTTGAAGACCCGACTAGCGGCACACCTTCCCAAGAGACCCAGTACTTC. Protein product: CSVEDPTSGTPSQETQYF. This chain links TRBV29-1 with TRBJ2-5; 9 nucleotides line up with TRBD2. Germline V CDR1 and CDR2: SQVTM, ANQGSEA. The CDR3 runs 18 residues. V gave up 0 bases and J gave up 1 base; unmatched junction bases: 12.